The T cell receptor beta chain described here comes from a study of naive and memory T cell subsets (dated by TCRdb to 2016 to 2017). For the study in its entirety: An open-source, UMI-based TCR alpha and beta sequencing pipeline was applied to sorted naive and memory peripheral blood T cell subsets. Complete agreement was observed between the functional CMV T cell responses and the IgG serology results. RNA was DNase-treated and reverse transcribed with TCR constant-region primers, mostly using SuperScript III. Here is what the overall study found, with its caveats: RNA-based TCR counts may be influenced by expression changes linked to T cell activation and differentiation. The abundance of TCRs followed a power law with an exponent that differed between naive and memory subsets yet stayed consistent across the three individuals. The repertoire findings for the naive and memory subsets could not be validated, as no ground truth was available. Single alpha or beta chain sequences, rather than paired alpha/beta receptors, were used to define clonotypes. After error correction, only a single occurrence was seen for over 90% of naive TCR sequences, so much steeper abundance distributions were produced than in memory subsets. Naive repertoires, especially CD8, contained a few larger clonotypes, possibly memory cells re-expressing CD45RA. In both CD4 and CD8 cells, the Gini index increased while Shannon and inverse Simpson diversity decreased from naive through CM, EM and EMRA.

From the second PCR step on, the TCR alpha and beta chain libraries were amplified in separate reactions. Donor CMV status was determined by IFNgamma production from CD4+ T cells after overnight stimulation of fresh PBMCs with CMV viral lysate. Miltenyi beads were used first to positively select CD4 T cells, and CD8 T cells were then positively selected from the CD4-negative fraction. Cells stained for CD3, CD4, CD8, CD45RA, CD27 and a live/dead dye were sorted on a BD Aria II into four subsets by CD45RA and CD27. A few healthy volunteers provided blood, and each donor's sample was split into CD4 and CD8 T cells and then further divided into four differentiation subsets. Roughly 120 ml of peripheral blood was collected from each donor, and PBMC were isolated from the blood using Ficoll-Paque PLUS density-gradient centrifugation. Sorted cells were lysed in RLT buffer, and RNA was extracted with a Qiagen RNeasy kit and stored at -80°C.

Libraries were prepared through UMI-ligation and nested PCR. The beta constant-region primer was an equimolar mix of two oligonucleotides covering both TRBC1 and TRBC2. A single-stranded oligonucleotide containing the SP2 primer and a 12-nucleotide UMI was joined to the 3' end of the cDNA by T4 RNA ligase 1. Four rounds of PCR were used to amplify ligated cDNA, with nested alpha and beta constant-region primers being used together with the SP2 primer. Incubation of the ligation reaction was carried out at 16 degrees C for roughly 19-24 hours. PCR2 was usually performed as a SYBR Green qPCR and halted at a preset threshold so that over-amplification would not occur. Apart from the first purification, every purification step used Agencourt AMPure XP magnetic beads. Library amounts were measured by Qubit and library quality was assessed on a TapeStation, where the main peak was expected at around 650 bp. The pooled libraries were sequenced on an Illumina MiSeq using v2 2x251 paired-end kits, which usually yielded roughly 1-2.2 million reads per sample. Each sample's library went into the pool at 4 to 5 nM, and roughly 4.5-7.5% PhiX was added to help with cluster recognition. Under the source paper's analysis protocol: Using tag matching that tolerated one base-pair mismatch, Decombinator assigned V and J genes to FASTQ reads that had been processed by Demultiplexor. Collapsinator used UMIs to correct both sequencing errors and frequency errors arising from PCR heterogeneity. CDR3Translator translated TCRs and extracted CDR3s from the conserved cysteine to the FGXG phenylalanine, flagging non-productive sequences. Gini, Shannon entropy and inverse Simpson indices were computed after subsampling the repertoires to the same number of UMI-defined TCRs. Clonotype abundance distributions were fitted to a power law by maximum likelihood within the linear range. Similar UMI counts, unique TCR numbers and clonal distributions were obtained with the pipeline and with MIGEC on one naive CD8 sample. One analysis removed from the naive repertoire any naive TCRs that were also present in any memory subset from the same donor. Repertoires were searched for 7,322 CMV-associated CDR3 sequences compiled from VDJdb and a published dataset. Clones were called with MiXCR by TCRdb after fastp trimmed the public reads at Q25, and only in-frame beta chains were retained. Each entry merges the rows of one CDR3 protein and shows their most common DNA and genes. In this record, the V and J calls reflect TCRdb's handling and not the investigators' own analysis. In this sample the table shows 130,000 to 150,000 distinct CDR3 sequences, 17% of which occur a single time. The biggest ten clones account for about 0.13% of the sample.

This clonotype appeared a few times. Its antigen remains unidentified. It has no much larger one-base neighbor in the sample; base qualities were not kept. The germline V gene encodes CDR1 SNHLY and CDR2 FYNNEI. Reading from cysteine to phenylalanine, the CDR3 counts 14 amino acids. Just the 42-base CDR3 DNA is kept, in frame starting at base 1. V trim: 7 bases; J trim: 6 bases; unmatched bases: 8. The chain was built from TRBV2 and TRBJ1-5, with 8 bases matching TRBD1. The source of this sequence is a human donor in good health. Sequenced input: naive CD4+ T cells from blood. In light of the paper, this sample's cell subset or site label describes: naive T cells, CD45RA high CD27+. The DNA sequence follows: TGTGCCAGCAACCCGGACAGGGTGTCTCAGCCCCAGCATTTT. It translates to CASNPDRVSQPQHF.